One T cell receptor (beta chain) is described in this entry. This entry comes from a study of blood T cell repertoires in COVID-19. This CDR3 is 13 amino acids long. Trimming cost V 6 bases and J 5 bases, with 11 bases left between them. Germline CDR1 is ENHRY and CDR2 is SYGVKD. Assay used: immunoSEQ multiplex PCR; TCRdb lists only in-frame clones, some missing. The repertoire holds fewer than 100,000 clones, with less than 90% as singletons. This chain joins TRBV10-3 and TRBJ2-1; tentative D call: TRBD2 (6 bases). What was sequenced was peripheral blood. The source is a man aged 60 to 75 with acute or convalescent COVID-19. The chain's CDR3 is CAISPGLNNEQFF. The CDR3 region has the DNA TGTGCCATCAGCCCGGGACTTAACAATGAGCAGTTCTTC.